This entry lists 10 T cell receptor beta chains sequenced from one sample in a study of IL-17A CD8 T cells in psoriatic arthritis synovium. Libraries were prepared by immunoSEQ multiplex PCR; TCRdb keeps only in-frame clonotypes and omits some of them. The sample carries about 1,900 clones, roughly 71% recorded once. Magnetically isolated CD3+ T cells were stimulated roughly 1.4 hours with PMA and ionomycin. The synovial fluid came from psoriatic arthritis joints with active inflammation. The material sequenced was IL-17A+ (IFN-gamma+/-) memory CD8+ T cells from synovial fluid. Noted subset: IL-17A+IFNgamma+/- memory CD8+ (Tc17) cells. The receptors originated from a human donor with psoriatic arthritis.

The chain couples TRBV5-6 to TRBJ2-5; the D gene could be TRBD1 or TRBD2 (5 bases each). There are 14 residues in the CDR3. V was pared by 2 bases and J by 4 bases, with 12 bases between. CDR1 and CDR2 from the germline V gene are SGHDT and YYEEEE. The DNA for the CDR3 is TGTGCCAGCAGCTTAGCGGCAGGGAGAGAGACCCAGTACTTC. Translation: CASSLAAGRETQYF.

In this sample, this clone turned up a few times. The chain carries TRBV6-1 and TRBJ2-1; 10 positions match TRBD2. CDR3 length: 15 residues. V lost 2 bases and J lost 2; bases outside the gene matches: 0. Germline CDR1 is MNHNS and CDR2 is SASEGT. Here the CDR3 reads CASSELAGAYNEQFF. CDR3 DNA sequence: TGTGCCAGCAGTGAACTAGCGGGAGCCTACAATGAGCAGTTCTTC.

The V call is TRBV6-1, the J call TRBJ2-1; TRBD1 agrees at 7 bases. V dropped 1 base and J dropped 3; count of bases not matched to a gene: 0. In germline, CDR1 is MNHNS, CDR2 SASEGT. The CDR3 extends over 14 amino acids. CDR3 in amino acids: CASSEGDSYNEQFF. The CDR3 DNA follows: TGTGCCAGCAGTGAAGGGGACAGCTACAATGAGCAGTTCTTC.

This clone was detected only once. The V gene is TRBV9, the J gene TRBJ2-3; D is unresolved. The ends were cut back, 0 bases at V and 0 bases at J, with 11 bases in the middle. The CDR3 covers 16 residues. The germline gives CDR1 SGDLS, CDR2 YYNGEE. The CDR3 reads CASSVDPSISTDTQYF. The CDR3 nucleotides read TGTGCCAGCAGCGTAGACCCTTCTATTAGCACAGATACGCAGTATTTT.

The chain combines TRBV27 with TRBJ2-3; 9 nucleotides align to TRBD2. Germline assignment: CDR1 MNHEY and CDR2 SMNVEV (reference sequence). With 5 bases clipped from V and 3 bases from J, the junction kept 6 bases outside the gene matches. This CDR3 region has 15 residues. The CDR3: CASSPAGGITDTQYF. DNA of the CDR3: TGTGCCAGCAGTCCAGCGGGAGGCATAACAGATACGCAGTATTTT.

This clone was observed once. This chain links TRBV7-8 with TRBJ2-2; perhaps TRBD1 as D (6 bases). Germline V gene lookup returns CDR1 SGHVS and CDR2 FQNEAQ. Trimming removed 1 base at V and 5 bases at J, with 11 bases between. The CDR3 extends over 15 amino acids. The CDR3 is CASSLVQGPTGELFF. In nucleotides, the CDR3 is TGTGCCAGCAGCTTAGTGCAGGGGCCAACCGGGGAGCTGTTTTTT. The full variable domain, rest sourced from reference TRBV7-8 and TRBJ2-2, is GAGVSQSPRYKVAKRGQDVALRCDPISGHVSLFWYQQALGQGPEFLTYFQNEAQLDKSGLPSDRFFAERPEGSVSTLKIQRTQQEDSAVYLCASSLVQGPTGELFFGEGSRLTVL.

V is TRBV7-9 and J is TRBJ1-1, with a tentative D call TRBD1 (5 bases). Germline V gives CDR1 SEHNR, CDR2 FQNEAQ (reference sequence). V lost 5 bases to trimming and J lost 4 bases, with 14 bases between them. The CDR3 extends over 14 amino acids. This CDR3 is CASSPGSGTTEAFF. CDR3 DNA sequence: TGTGCCAGCAGCCCCGGCTCGGGGACCACTGAAGCTTTCTTT.

This rearrangement joins TRBV10-3 to TRBJ2-7, with D maybe TRBD2 (6 bases). Germline-derived CDR1 and CDR2 are ENHRY and SYGVKD. The V gene lost 10 bases and the J gene lost 2 bases, with 18 bases spanning the gap. The CDR3 spans 14 residues. The CDR3 sequence is CATSTFSGTYEQYF. The CDR3 nucleotides read TGTGCCACCTCGACTTTTAGCGGCACCTACGAGCAGTACTTC.

This clone has more than one count but fewer than ten. This chain uses TRBV20-1 with TRBJ2-7; no firm D call. Germline V gene sequence: CDR1 DFQATT, CDR2 SNEGSKA (reference sequence). This CDR3 has 9 amino acids. CDR3: CSAREFRPV. Written as DNA, the CDR3 is TGCAGTGCTAGAGAATTCCGGCCCGTC.

The V gene is TRBV25-1, the J gene TRBJ2-5; D is uncertain. The CDR3 is made up of 11 amino acids. The germline V and J ends were trimmed by 2 bases and 9 bases, with 7 bases remaining between them. Germline V lookup: CDR1 MGHDK, CDR2 SYGVNS. For the CDR3, the DNA is TGTGCCAGCAGTGAAAACTCGGCCCAGTACTTC. It encodes CASSENSAQYF.